This entry lists 13 T cell receptor beta chains sequenced from one sample in a study of identical twins. TCRdb reprocessed the 5' RACE reads with MiXCR, giving one entry per CDR3 protein. The data show 540,000 or so distinct CDR3 sequences, about a fifth seen once. The same specimen was also included in a second study, on yellow fever vaccine responses in identical twins.

Sequencing input: CD4+ T cells sorted from blood. These receptors all come from a woman aged 18-29 years in good health.

The chain is built from TRBV5-6 and TRBJ2-4, with D perhaps TRBD1 (7 bases). Germline V gene lookup returns CDR1 SGHDT and CDR2 YYEEEE. The CDR3 loop spans 17 amino acids. Trimming took off 1 base at V and 2 bases at J, with 16 bases between the two ends. DNA for the CDR3: TGTGCCAGCAGCTTGTTGGAGGGGGCGAGAACCAAAAACATTCAGTACTTC. Residues: CASSLLEGARTKNIQYF.

V and J are TRBV20-1 and TRBJ2-5; 13 nucleotides align to TRBD2. CDR3 size: 14 residues. The V gene end was trimmed by 5 bases and the J gene end by 5 bases; junction bases not matched to a gene: 5. The germline V gene encodes CDR1 DFQATT and CDR2 SNEGSKA (reference sequence). The CDR3 loop reads CSARLAGGGETQYF. CDR3 coding DNA: TGCAGTGCTCGACTAGCGGGGGGCGGGGAGACCCAGTACTTC.

In this sample, this clonotype turned up a few times. The chain recombines TRBV20-1 with TRBJ2-7, with 7 bases identical to TRBD2. This CDR3 has 16 amino acids. Trimming took 6 bases from V and 1 from J; bases not matched to a gene: 15. Germline loops: CDR1 DFQATT, CDR2 SNEGSKA (reference sequence). The CDR3 DNA sequence: TGCAGTGCCCGGGGGGAGGGCCTTAAAACTTCCTACGAGCAGTACGTC. Its protein is CSARGEGLKTSYEQYV.

The chain joins TRBV2 to TRBJ2-7; 7 bases line up with TRBD1. Germline trimming cut 3 bases from V and 7 bases from J; bases unmatched to any gene: 9. This CDR3 is 14 amino acids long. Germline CDR1 and CDR2: SNHLY and FYNNEI. CDR3 protein: CASSDWDSVKEQYF. The CDR3 region has the DNA TGTGCCAGCAGTGATTGGGACAGCGTCAAAGAGCAGTACTTC.

This clonotype has more than one count but fewer than ten. The V call is TRBV20-1, the J call TRBJ2-5; D is unclear. From germline, CDR1 is DFQATT and CDR2 SNEGSKA (reference sequence). There are 12 residues in the CDR3. V was shortened by 6 bases and J by 6 bases, with 14 bases between the two germline ends. CDR3 amino acids: CSAHPGVQTQYF. Written as DNA, the CDR3 is TGCAGTGCCCATCCCGGAGTGCAGACCCAGTACTTC.

The chain carries TRBV6-5 and TRBJ2-3; 7 bases fit TRBD1. The V and J ends lost 6 bases and 6 bases, in that order; junction bases with no gene match: 3. CDR3 size: 12 residues. Germline V gives CDR1 MNHEY, CDR2 SVGAGI. The CDR3 loop is CASSGTVDTQYF. The CDR3 DNA follows: TGTGCCAGCAGCGGGACAGTGGATACGCAGTATTTT.

The rearrangement links TRBV6-5 to TRBJ1-1; 8 nucleotides align to TRBD1. V lost 2 bases, J lost 4 bases, and 3 bases stayed unmatched. CDR1 MNHEY and CDR2 SVGAGI come from the germline V gene. The CDR3 has 14 amino acids. The CDR3 here is CASSYIQGGTEAFF. CDR3 DNA sequence: TGTGCCAGCAGTTACATACAGGGGGGCACTGAAGCTTTCTTT.

The rearrangement uses TRBV6-5 and TRBJ2-7; D tentatively reads TRBD1 or TRBD2 (6 bases each). CDR1 is MNHEY, CDR2 SVGAGI, per germline. The CDR3 is 15 residues long. V lost 3 bases and J 2 bases, leaving 14 bases between the germline ends. The CDR3 DNA is TGTGCCAGCAGTTATTCTGGAGGGGGTCCCTACGAGCAGTACTTC. It translates to CASSYSGGGPYEQYF.

This clonotype has ten or more counts. The genes are TRBV5-1 and TRBJ2-1; weak D call: TRBD2 (5 bases). V shed 4 bases and J shed 0 bases, with 8 bases lying between them. This CDR3 has 14 amino acids. Germline V gene lookup returns CDR1 SGHRS and CDR2 YFSETQ. The DNA for the CDR3 is TGCGCCAGCAGCCTGGGGAGCTCCTACAATGAGCAGTTCTTC. It yields the protein CASSLGSSYNEQFF.

The chain joins TRBV20-1 to TRBJ2-5, with D possibly called TRBD1 or TRBD2 (5 bases each). The CDR3 runs 16 residues. V lost 3 bases and J lost 1, with 18 bases in between. Germline values: CDR1 DFQATT, CDR2 SNEGSKA (reference sequence). Here the CDR3 reads CSARGTWGDSQETQYF. For the CDR3, the DNA is TGCAGTGCTAGGGGGACGTGGGGAGATTCCCAAGAGACCCAGTACTTC.

Only a few counts were recorded for this clonotype. CDR3 coding DNA: TGTGCCAGCACAGGACTCTGGGCCTCCGGGCAGTATTTT. Protein product: CASTGLWASGQYF. The chain recombines TRBV28 with TRBJ2-3; a possible D gene is TRBD2 (5 bases). Trimming removed 7 bases at V and 11 bases at J, with 19 bases between. Germline CDR1 reads MDHEN; CDR2 reads SYDVKM. The CDR3 consists of 13 residues. Drawing the rest from reference TRBV28 and TRBJ2-3, the complete variable domain is DVKVTQSSRYLVKRTGEKVFLECVQDMDHENMFWYRQDPGLGLRLIYFSYDVKMKEKGDIPEGYSVSREKKERFSLILESASTNQTSMYLCASTGLWASGQYFGPGTRLTVL.

This clonotype came up many times. V is TRBV28 and J is TRBJ2-6; tentative D call: TRBD2 (6 bases). V was cut by 6 bases and J by 4 bases, with 13 bases left in between. The CDR3 is 15 residues long. The germline gives CDR1 MDHEN, CDR2 SYDVKM. As DNA, the CDR3 is TGTGCCAGCAGCTTAGGAGGGTCCGGGGCCAACGTCCTGACTTTC. It codes for CASSLGGSGANVLTF. The variable domain in full, completed from reference TRBV28 and TRBJ2-6, reads DVKVTQSSRYLVKRTGEKVFLECVQDMDHENMFWYRQDPGLGLRLIYFSYDVKMKEKGDIPEGYSVSREKKERFSLILESASTNQTSMYLCASSLGGSGANVLTFGAGSRLTVL.

J is TRBJ2-7 and V is TRBV7-9; 12 positions agree with TRBD1. The CDR3 has 17 residues. CDR1 and CDR2 (germline): SEHNR, FQNEAQ (reference sequence). The V gene end was trimmed by 2 bases and the J gene end by 7 bases; junction bases not matched to a gene: 12. CDR3 amino acids: CASSLQPPGQGAREQYF. As DNA, the CDR3 is TGTGCCAGCAGCTTACAGCCACCGGGACAGGGGGCGAGGGAGCAGTACTTC.